This T cell receptor (beta chain) originates from a study of response to subunit inactivated influenza vaccine. TCRdb re-called the RT-PCR reads with MiXCR, one entry per CDR3 protein. The data contain about 650,000 distinct CDR3 sequences, 15% to 18% of them singletons. This clonotype was recorded a few times. Its specificity is unknown. This CDR3 comprises 15 residues. Germline V gives CDR1 SGHTA, CDR2 FQGNSA. V was clipped by 7 bases and J by 3 bases, with 16 bases between them. Findings and caveats of the study: Each seasonal influenza vaccination recruits few new T cells, the authors suggested.

This TCR was recovered from a man over 45 who received an inactivated influenza vaccine. The material was PBMCs from blood, obtained 12 days after vaccination. V and J are TRBV7-2 and TRBJ2-1, with D possibly being TRBD2 (7 bases). The CDR3 bases are TGTGCCAGCATGCGGGGAGGGGGTCTCTACAATGAGCAGTTCTTC. Its translation is CASMRGGGLYNEQFF. Complete variable domain (other parts from reference TRBV7-2 and TRBJ2-1): GAGVSQSPSNKVTEKGKDVELRCDPISGHTALYWYRQSLGQGLEFLIYFQGNSAPDKSGLPSDRFSAERTGGSVSTLTIQRTQQEDSAVYLCASMRGGGLYNEQFFGPGTRLTVL.